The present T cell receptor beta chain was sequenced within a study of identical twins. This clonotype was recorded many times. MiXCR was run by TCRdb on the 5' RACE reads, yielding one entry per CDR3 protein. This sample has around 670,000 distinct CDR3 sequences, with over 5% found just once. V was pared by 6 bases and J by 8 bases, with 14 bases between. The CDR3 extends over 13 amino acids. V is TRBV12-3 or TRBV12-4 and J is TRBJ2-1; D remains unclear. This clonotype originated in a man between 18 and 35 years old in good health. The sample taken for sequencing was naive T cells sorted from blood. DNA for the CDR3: TGTGCCAGCAGGGCTTTGTCCCACGATGAGCAGTTCTTC. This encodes CASRALSHDEQFF.